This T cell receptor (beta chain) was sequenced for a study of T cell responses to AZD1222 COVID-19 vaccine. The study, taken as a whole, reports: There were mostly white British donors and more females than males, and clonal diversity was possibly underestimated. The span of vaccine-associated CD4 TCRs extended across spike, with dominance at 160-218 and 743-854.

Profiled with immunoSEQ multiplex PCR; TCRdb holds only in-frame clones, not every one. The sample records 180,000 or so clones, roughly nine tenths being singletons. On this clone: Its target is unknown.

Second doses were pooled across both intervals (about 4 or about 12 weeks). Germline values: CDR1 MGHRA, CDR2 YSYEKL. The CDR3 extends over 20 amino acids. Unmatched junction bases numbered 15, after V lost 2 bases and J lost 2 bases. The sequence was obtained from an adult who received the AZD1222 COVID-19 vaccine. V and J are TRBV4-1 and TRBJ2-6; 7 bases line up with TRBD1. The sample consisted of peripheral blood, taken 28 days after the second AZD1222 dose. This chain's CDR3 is CASSQTPGGFDVTGANVLTF. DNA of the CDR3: TGCGCCAGCAGCCAAACGCCAGGGGGATTTGATGTGACTGGGGCCAACGTCCTGACTTTC.